The clone carrying this TCR beta chain was recorded a few times. Its antigen remains unknown. The sample belongs to a study of CD8 T cells in ankylosing spondylitis. TCRdb recomputed calls from the 5' RACE reads with MiXCR, one row per CDR3 protein. Among 500,000 to 550,000 distinct CDR3 sequences listed, roughly 12% were seen once. The study, taken as a whole, reports: Seemingly characteristic of ankylosing spondylitis blood was a TCR beta motif consisting of fewer than 10 highly homologous variants.

This TCR came from a male donor with ankylosing spondylitis. Sequenced sample: blood, either unsorted or a sorted T cell fraction (not recorded which).

CDR3 sequence (DNA): TGTGCCAGCAGCCAAGATCTAGCGGGAGTAGGTACAGATACGCAGTATTTT. Translation gives CASSQDLAGVGTDTQYF. The chain joins TRBV4-2 to TRBJ2-3, with 10 bases that match TRBD2. Trimming cost V 0 bases and J 3 bases; bases outside gene matches: 6. The germline V gene has CDR1 LGHNA and CDR2 YNFKEQ. This CDR3 is 17 amino acids long.